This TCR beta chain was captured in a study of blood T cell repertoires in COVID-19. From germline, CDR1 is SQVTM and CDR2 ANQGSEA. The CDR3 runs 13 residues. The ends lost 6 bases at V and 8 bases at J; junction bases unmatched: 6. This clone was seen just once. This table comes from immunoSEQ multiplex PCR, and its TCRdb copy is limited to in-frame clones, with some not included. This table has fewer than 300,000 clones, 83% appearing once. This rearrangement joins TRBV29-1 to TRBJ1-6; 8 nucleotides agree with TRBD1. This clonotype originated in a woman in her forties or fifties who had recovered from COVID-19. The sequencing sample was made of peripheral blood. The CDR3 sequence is CSVAQGADSPLHF. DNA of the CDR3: TGCAGCGTCGCCCAGGGGGCGGATTCACCCCTCCACTTT.